The clone carrying this TCR beta chain appeared a few times. This specimen belongs to a study of cytomegalovirus exposure and HLA in healthy donors. The PCR ran on 60 Vbeta and 13 Jbeta primers. The table came from immunoSEQ multiplex PCR; TCRdb's copy has only in-frame clones and leaves some out. The data contain 150,000 to 200,000 clones, around 80% of them singletons. Germline assignment: CDR1 MNHEY and CDR2 SVGAGI. The V and J ends lost 6 bases and 6 bases respectively, with 14 bases between them. This CDR3 spans 13 amino acids. The sequence was obtained from a girl between 10 and 17 years old in good health and CMV-seropositive. Sequencing input: PBMCs. This chain links TRBV6-5 with TRBJ1-1, with a tentative D call TRBD1 (6 bases). CDR3 protein: CASRARGTPEAFF. The CDR3 DNA reads TGTGCCAGCAGGGCCAGGGGAACACCTGAAGCTTTCTTT.